The source of this T cell receptor beta chain is a study of monozygotic twins with inflammatory bowel disease. One entry per CDR3 protein, without DNA, is what TCRdb gives after re-calling the 5' RACE reads. The sample includes just over 300,000 distinct CDR3 sequences. The germline CDR1 and CDR2 sequences are MNHEY and SVGEGT. This CDR3 is built from 13 residues. The chain has TRBV6-2 or TRBV6-3 and TRBJ1-6; TCRdb names TRBD1, which stays unverified in the absence of DNA. The receptor was derived from a human donor with ulcerative colitis or Crohn's disease, or a healthy co-twin of an affected twin (not recorded which). Sequenced input: blood. The CDR3 sequence is CASSRQGNVPLHF.